This T cell receptor (beta chain) was obtained from a study of Tregs in tolerant kidney transplant recipients. The study, taken as a whole, reports: Some patients' samples used different primers over time, so nucleotide sequences weren't comparable. Few patients were studied, so findings need validation in larger groups.

In its sample, this clone was seen a few times. Its target is not known. Assay used: immunoSEQ multiplex PCR; TCRdb lists only in-frame clones, some missing. The sample shows 20,000 to 25,000 clones, over 70% of them seen only once. Recipients received nonmyeloablative bone marrow transplants from related graft donors, with transient mixed chimerism. Unstimulated Tregs (CD4+CD25+CD127-) and CD4+CD25- non-Tregs were sorted from PBMCs. The CDR3 spans 12 residues. The material sequenced was CD8+ T cells from blood (PBMCs), taken 6 months after the transplant. The chain is built from TRBV1 and TRBJ2-7; TRBD2 is the table's D call, not checked against the DNA. TRBV1 is a known pseudogene. This clonotype originated in a human patient who received a combined kidney and bone marrow transplant. Some T cells may be transferred from the graft donor. For the CDR3, the DNA is TGCACCAGCAGCCAAGATCTAGGCGAGCAGTACTTC. This encodes CTSSQDLGEQYF.